What follows are 3 T cell receptor beta chains derived from one specimen sequenced in a study of blood T cell repertoires in COVID-19. The assay was immunoSEQ multiplex PCR, and TCRdb's table has in-frame clones only and misses some. The sample records around 99,000 clones, around 80% being singletons. Sequenced input: peripheral blood. Receptors originate from a human donor in a cohort sampled during active or convalescent COVID-19.

The rearrangement joins TRBV5-1 to TRBJ2-7, with 11 bases aligning to TRBD1. Germline V gene data show CDR1 as SGHRS and CDR2 as YFSETQ. V was clipped by 3 bases and J by 2 bases; unmatched bases: 7. The CDR3 runs to 16 residues. CDR3 DNA: TGCGCCAGCAGCTCCTCCCCGGGACAGGGGGCCTACGAGCAGTACTTC. Translated, it gives CASSSSPGQGAYEQYF.

This chain joins TRBV6-2 or TRBV6-3 and TRBJ1-5, with D maybe TRBD1 (5 bases). Germline CDR1 is MNHEY and CDR2 is SVGEGT. This CDR3 has 19 residues. V was clipped by 6 bases and J by 0 bases, with 24 bases between them. CDR3 amino acids: CASSPARGQTIYSNQPQHF. As DNA, the CDR3 is TGTGCCAGCAGCCCCGCCCGTGGACAAACAATTTATAGCAATCAGCCCCAGCATTTT.

Concerning this clone: An end of the junction differs from the germline gene, which may be a read error. CDR3 protein: CASSEGLAEADTQYF. In DNA form, the CDR3 reads TGTGCCAGCAGCGAAGGACTAGCAGAGGCAGATACGCAGTATTTT. The chain links TRBV2 to TRBJ2-3, with TRBD2 identical over 8 bases. The CDR3 is made up of 15 amino acids. Germline V gene sequence: CDR1 SNHLY, CDR2 FYNNEI.